This TCR beta chain was sequenced during a study of CD8 T cells in Susac syndrome. With random hexamers, 0.5 to 1 ug RNA was reverse transcribed. Amplification of TCR beta CDR3 used immunoSEQ multiplex PCR across 54 Vbeta and 13 Jbeta. TCRdb used MiXCR to reprocess the immunoSEQ multiplex PCR reads, holding one entry per CDR3 protein. Seen here are about 300,000 distinct CDR3 sequences, 65% to 90% observed once, and the top ten hold 0.21%. TEMRA cells were FACS-enriched and CD8+ and CD4+ T cells negatively isolated. What was sequenced was CD8+ T cells from PBMCs. The source of this sequence is a human donor with multiple sclerosis.

This CDR3 reads CASSSLEVVEQYF. DNA for the CDR3: TGTGCCAGTAGTAGCCTAGAGGTTGTCGAGCAGTACTTC. The rearrangement uses TRBV19 and TRBJ2-7; no clear D. Trimming took 4 bases from V and 6 from J, leaving 13 bases between them. CDR3 size: 13 residues. The germline V gene encodes CDR1 LNHDA and CDR2 SQIVND (reference sequence).